These T cell receptor beta chains were read from a single sample in a study of blood T cell repertoires in COVID-19. Data came from immunoSEQ multiplex PCR; TCRdb stores just in-frame clones and leaves some out. The sample has 250,000 to 400,000 clones, 80% to 90% seen once; the top ten hold 1%. The sequenced sample consisted of peripheral blood. Receptors were obtained from a man aged 45-65 years with active or convalescent COVID-19. Both conserved end residues are part of each CDR3. The D gene is left open where the match is weak. Clone size is given for some rows only: seen once, a few or many times, or a class if the clone is expanded.

j_call,clone_size,v_call,d_call,cdr3_nt,cdr3_aa
TRBJ1-2,.,TRBV30,.,TGTGCCTGGAGTGTTTCAGGGCTTGGCTACACCTTC,CAWSVSGLGYTF
TRBJ1-1,.,TRBV28,.,TGTGCCAGCAGTACCGGATCGGGACACCCGAACACTGAAGCTTTCTTT,CASSTGSGHPNTEAFF
TRBJ2-5,.,TRBV11-3,TRBD2,TGTGCCAGCAGCTTAGAGACTCTCCCCGGGACTAGCAGACCCCAAGAGACCCAGTACTTC,CASSLETLPGTSRPQETQYF
TRBJ2-5,.,TRBV5-6,TRBD2,TGTGCCAGCAGCCGCCCGGGGGTAGCGGGACAAGAGACCCAGTACTTC,CASSRPGVAGQETQYF
TRBJ2-1,.,TRBV7-2,TRBD1,TGTGCCAGCCAAAAAGGGGGCAGGAACCTCGACAATGAGCAGTTCTTC,CASQKGGRNLDNEQFF
TRBJ2-7,.,TRBV14,.,TGTGCCAGCAGCCCCAACCTGGACAGCTCCTACGAGCAGTACTTC,CASSPNLDSSYEQYF
TRBJ2-3,few,TRBV4-1,TRBD2,TGCGCCAGCAGCCATTCGGGGACTAGCGGGCTCACAGATACGCAGTATTTT,CASSHSGTSGLTDTQYF
TRBJ2-3,.,TRBV19,TRBD1,TGTGCCGGATCATCAGGGGGCGATGCAGATACGCAGTATTTT,CAGSSGGDADTQYF
TRBJ2-2,.,TRBV9,TRBD2,TGTGCCAGCAGCGTAGAAGATAGCGGGGGGGCGAACACCGGGGAGCTGTTTTTT,CASSVEDSGGANTGELFF
TRBJ2-2,few,TRBV9,.,TGTGCCAGCAGCCCGCCTGGCACACGACAGGCCGGGGAGCTGTTTTTT,CASSPPGTRQAGELFF
TRBJ1-4,.,TRBV7-9,TRBD1,TGTGCCAGCCTCCCCCTACTGGACAGGGTGAATGAAAAACTGTTTTTT,CASLPLLDRVNEKLFF
TRBJ2-3,.,TRBV13,.,TGTGCCAGCAGCTTCGCTCGGGGGACAGATACGCAGTATTTT,CASSFARGTDTQYF
TRBJ1-6,.,TRBV3-1/TRBV3-2,.,TGTGCCAGCAGCCAAGGTTATGAACAGGGCAATTCACCCCTCCACTTT,CASSQGYEQGNSPLHF